This is a list of T cell receptor beta chains from one sample in a study of T cell responses to AZD1222 COVID-19 vaccine. Sequenced by immunoSEQ multiplex PCR; TCRdb stores in-frame clones only, minus some. The sample yields about 120,000 clones, about 85% seen once. Material: peripheral blood, obtained on day 0 of AZD1222 vaccination. These receptors came from an adult in good health. CDR3s include the opening cysteine and the closing phenylalanine or tryptophan. D genes are given only for firm matches. Clone size is not always given. Where it is, it says once, few, many or a class for expanded clones.

abundance | d_gene | j_gene | v_gene | CDR3nt | CDR3aa
- | TRBD1 | TRBJ2-3 | TRBV12-5 | TGTGCTAGTGGACCGGGACAGGGTTCGGATACGCAGTATTTT | CASGPGQGSDTQYF
- | - | TRBJ1-4 | TRBV30 | TGTGCCTGGAGTGTTTATCGGGCAGGAACGGGAGCTAATGAAAAACTGTTTTTT | CAWSVYRAGTGANEKLFF
- | TRBD2 | TRBJ2-2 | TRBV29-1 | TGCAGCGTTGAATCGGGGTGGCGAGCGGGAACCGGGGAGCTGTTTTTT | CSVESGWRAGTGELFF
- | - | TRBJ1-5 | TRBV28 | TGTGCCAGCATGGAGAATTATAGCAATCAGCCCCAGCATTTT | CASMENYSNQPQHF
- | - | TRBJ2-1 | TRBV7-2 | TGTGCCAGCAGGACTCTGGGCGGGAACTCCTACAATGAGCAGTTCTTC | CASRTLGGNSYNEQFF
- | - | TRBJ2-7 | TRBV18 | TGTGCCAGCTCACCGGGATTGGGCTCCTACGAGCAGTACTTC | CASSPGLGSYEQYF
- | - | TRBJ1-6 | TRBV5-1 | TGCGCCAGCAGCTTTGGGGCCAGCTCCTATAATTCACCCCTCCACTTT | CASSFGASSYNSPLHF
once | TRBD2 | TRBJ2-1 | TRBV5-4 | TGTGCCAGCAGCCCACCGGGACTAGCGGATAACAATGAGCAGTTCTTC | CASSPPGLADNNEQFF
- | - | TRBJ2-7 | TRBV10-3 | TGTGCCATCAGTGAGGGGCCGGGTGACGAGCAGTACTTC | CAISEGPGDEQYF
- | - | TRBJ2-2 | TRBV27 | TGTGCCAGCAGTCCCCGCAGTACTACGAACACCGGGGAGCTGTTTTTT | CASSPRSTTNTGELFF
- | - | TRBJ2-3 | TRBV27 | TGTGCCAGCAGCGACTGGAGAGGTAACACAGATACGCAGTATTTT | CASSDWRGNTDTQYF